This TCR beta chain was captured by sequencing in a study of T-cell reconstitution after alpha-beta-depleted transplantation in children. V was trimmed by 9 bases and J by 9 bases, leaving 16 bases between them. This CDR3 has 12 residues. A TCRbeta library incorporating unique molecular identifiers was prepared. MiXCR, run by TCRdb on the PCR reads, gives a single entry per CDR3 protein. Of some 600,000 distinct CDR3 sequences in the sample, roughly 17% were seen once. This sample comprised PBMCs from the stem cell graft donor, obtained from the stem cell graft. This TCR came from a human donor who donated a stem cell graft to a child with acute myeloid leukemia. This chain links TRBV12-3 or TRBV12-4 with TRBJ2-3; no firm D call. The CDR3 DNA is TGTGCCAGTCGGCGAGACCAACCAACGCAGTATTTT. Amino acid sequence: CASRRDQPTQYF.